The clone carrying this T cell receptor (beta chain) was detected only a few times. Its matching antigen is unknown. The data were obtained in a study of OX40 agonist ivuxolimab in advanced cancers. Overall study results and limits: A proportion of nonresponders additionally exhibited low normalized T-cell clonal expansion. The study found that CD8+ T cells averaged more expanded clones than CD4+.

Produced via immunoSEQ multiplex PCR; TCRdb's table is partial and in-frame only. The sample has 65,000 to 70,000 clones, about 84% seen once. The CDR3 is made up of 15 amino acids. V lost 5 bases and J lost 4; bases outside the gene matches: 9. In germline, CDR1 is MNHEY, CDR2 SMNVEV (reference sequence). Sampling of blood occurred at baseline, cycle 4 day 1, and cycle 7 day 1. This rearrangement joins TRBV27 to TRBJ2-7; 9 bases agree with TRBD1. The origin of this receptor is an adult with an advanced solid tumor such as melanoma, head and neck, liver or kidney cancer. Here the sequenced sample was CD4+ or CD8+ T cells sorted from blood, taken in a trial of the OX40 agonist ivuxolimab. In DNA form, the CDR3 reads TGTGCCAGCAGTCTTGATGGACAGGGGTTGTACGAGCAGTACTTC. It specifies CASSLDGQGLYEQYF.